The sequence of this T cell receptor beta chain was determined in a study of a mutant IDH1 vaccine in newly diagnosed glioma. Study-level information: Treatment recipients were about 62% male and approximately 40% female, and their mean age was around 37 years. It was radiotherapy, temozolomide, or both that patients received previously, with most receiving both. General study results and limits: Of the patients, roughly 95% had vaccine-induced immune responses.

About this clone itself: Its antigen is unknown.

Time point reported: baseline, week 1 (first vaccination visit). Sample treatment: pre-vaccination baseline after standard-of-care therapy. Diagnosis in the donors showed new WHO grade 3 or 4 astrocytomas that were IDH1-mutant and ATRX-lost. With 1 base removed from V and 0 bases from J, the gap between germline ends came to 9 bases. The CDR3 runs to 15 residues. From germline, CDR1 is SNHLY and CDR2 FYNNEI. Measured with immunoSEQ multiplex PCR; TCRdb has only the in-frame clones, and not every one. The table has around 88,000 clones, around four fifths seen once. The clonotype was recovered from a man aged 40-49 years with glioma. The gene calls are TRBV2 and TRBJ1-1; no reliable D call. The specimen was PBMCs, collected from a glioma patient treated with radiotherapy, temozolomide or both. CDR3 bases: TGTGCCAGCAGTGAAGTTGTGCTACTGAACACTGAAGCTTTCTTT. Translation: CASSEVVLLNTEAFF.